These 3 T cell receptor beta chains were sequenced from one sample in a study of identical twins. TCRdb re-analysed the 5' RACE reads in MiXCR, keeping a single row per CDR3 protein. The sample contains just under 650,000 distinct CDR3 sequences, less than 9% of which appear only once. These same records also appear under a second study, on yellow fever vaccine responses in identical twins.

The sample was PBMCs. The receptors come from a woman in her late teens or twenties in good health.

This chain joins TRBV12-3 or TRBV12-4 and TRBJ2-2, with TRBD2 identical over 14 bases. The CDR3 sequence is 20 residues long. The V and J ends lost 6 bases and 0 bases, in that order; junction bases with no gene match: 12. CDR3 nucleotides: TGTGCCAGCAGCCTTAGGGGCAAGACTAGCGGGGGGGCGAACACCGGGGAGCTGTTTTTT. Its translation is CASSLRGKTSGGANTGELFF.

The J gene is TRBJ1-6, the V gene TRBV18; D ambiguous. V gave up 4 bases and J gave up 8 bases, with 12 bases separating them. This CDR3 region has 14 residues. In germline, CDR1 is KGHSH, CDR2 LQKENI. The CDR3 coding sequence is TGTGCCAGCTCACTAAAAGACGGGGATTCACCCCTCCACTTT. Its translation is CASSLKDGDSPLHF. The variable domain in full, completed from reference TRBV18 and TRBJ1-6, reads NAGVMQNPRHLVRRRGQEARLRCSPMKGHSHVYWYRQLPEEGLKFMVYLQKENIIDESGMPKERFSAEFPKEGPSILRIQQVVRGDSAAYFCASSLKDGDSPLHFGNGTRLTVT.

The chain joins TRBV11-3 to TRBJ2-4; 7 bases match TRBD1. The junction had 10 bases not matched to a gene; V was cut back by 2 bases and J by 3 bases. The CDR3 is 17 residues long. Germline V gives CDR1 SGHNT, CDR2 YENEEA. CDR3 coding DNA: TGTGCCAGCAGCTTAAGCCCTAACAGGGGTAGCAAAAACATTCAGTACTTC. Encoded protein: CASSLSPNRGSKNIQYF.